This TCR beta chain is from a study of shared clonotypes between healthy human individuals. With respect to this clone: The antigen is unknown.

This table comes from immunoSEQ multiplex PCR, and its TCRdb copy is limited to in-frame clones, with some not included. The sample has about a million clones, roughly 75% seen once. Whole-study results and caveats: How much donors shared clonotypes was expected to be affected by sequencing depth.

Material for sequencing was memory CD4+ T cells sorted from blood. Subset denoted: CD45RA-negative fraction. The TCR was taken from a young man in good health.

Here the CDR3 DNA reads TGTGCCAGCAGTTTATCTTCTGAGGGGACAGGGAAGTTCTTC. This codes for CASSLSSEGTGKFF. V and J are TRBV27 and TRBJ2-1, with 9 bases identical to TRBD1. The V gene end was trimmed by 0 bases and the J gene end by 14 bases; junction bases not matched to a gene: 8. Germline CDR1 MNHEY, CDR2 SMNVEV (reference sequence). CDR3 length: 14 amino acids.